The source of this TCR beta chain is a study of cytomegalovirus exposure and HLA in healthy donors. In the PCR, 60 Vbeta and 13 Jbeta primers were used. Profiled with immunoSEQ multiplex PCR; TCRdb holds only in-frame clones, not every one. Here the sample spans some 130,000 clones, 80% being singletons. Germline V gives CDR1 SNHLY, CDR2 FYNNEI. V shed 8 bases and J 3 bases; nucleotides not matched to a gene: 17. The CDR3 covers 17 residues. Each of the donors was a healthy bone marrow donor. The source material was PBMCs. The receptor's source is a man younger than 45 in good health and CMV-seronegative. The chain employs TRBV2 and TRBJ1-1; 8 nucleotides align to TRBD1. Here the CDR3 reads CASPPSDRGVSYTEAFF. The DNA for the CDR3 is TGTGCCAGCCCACCGTCCGACAGGGGTGTTTCGTACACTGAAGCTTTCTTT.